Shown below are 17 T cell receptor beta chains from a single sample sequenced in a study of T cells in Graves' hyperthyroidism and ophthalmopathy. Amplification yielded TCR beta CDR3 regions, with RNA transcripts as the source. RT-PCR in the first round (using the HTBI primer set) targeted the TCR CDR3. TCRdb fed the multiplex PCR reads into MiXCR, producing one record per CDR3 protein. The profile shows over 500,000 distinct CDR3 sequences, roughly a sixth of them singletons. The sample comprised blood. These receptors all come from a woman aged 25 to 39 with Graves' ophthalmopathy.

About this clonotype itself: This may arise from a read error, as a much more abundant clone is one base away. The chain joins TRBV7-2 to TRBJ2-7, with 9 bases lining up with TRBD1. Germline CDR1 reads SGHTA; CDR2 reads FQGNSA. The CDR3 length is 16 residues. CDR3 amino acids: CASSYQPGQGAHEQCF. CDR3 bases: TGTGCCAGCAGCTACCAGCCGGGACAGGGTGCCCACGAGCAGTGCTTC.

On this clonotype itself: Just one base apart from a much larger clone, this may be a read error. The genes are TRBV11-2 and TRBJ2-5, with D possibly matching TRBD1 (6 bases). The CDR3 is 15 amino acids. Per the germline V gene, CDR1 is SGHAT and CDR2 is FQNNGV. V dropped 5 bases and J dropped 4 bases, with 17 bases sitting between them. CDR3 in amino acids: CASSPTGSIGETQYF. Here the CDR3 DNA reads TGTGCCAGCAGCCCTACAGGGTCTATAGGAGAGACCCAGTACTTC. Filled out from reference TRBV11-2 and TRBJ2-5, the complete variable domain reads EAGVAQSPRYKIIEKRQSVAFWCNPISGHATLYWYQQILGQGPKLLIQFQNNGVVDDSQLPKDRFSAERLKGVDSTLKIQPAKLEDSAVYLCASSPTGSIGETQYFGPGTRLLVL.

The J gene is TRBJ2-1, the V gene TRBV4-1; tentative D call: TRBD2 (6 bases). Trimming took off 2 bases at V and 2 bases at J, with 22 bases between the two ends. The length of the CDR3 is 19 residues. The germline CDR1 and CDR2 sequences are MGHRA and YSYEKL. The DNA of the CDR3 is TGCGCCAGCAGCCAATCCCCAGGTGGCGGGATATTGACCTACAATGAGCAGTTCTTC. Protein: CASSQSPGGGILTYNEQFF.

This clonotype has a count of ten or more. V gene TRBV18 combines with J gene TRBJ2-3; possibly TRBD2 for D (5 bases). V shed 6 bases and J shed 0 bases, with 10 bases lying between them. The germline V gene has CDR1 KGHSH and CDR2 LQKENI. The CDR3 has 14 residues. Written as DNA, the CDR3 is TGTGCCAGCTCGGCGGGCCGAAGCACAGATACGCAGTATTTT. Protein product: CASSAGRSTDTQYF.

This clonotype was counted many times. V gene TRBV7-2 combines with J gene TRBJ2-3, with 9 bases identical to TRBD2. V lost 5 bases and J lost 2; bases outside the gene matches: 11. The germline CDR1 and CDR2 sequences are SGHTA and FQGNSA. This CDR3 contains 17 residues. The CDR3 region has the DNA TGTGCCAGCAGCCCGCAGACTAGCGGAAGTTACACAGATACGCAGTATTTT. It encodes CASSPQTSGSYTDTQYF.

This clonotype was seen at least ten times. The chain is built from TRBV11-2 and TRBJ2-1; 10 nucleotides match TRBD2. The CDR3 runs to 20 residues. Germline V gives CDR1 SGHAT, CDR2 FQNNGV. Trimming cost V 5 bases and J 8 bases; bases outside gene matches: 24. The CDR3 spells CASSDWGGTATSGHWYEQFF. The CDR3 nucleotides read TGTGCCAGCAGCGATTGGGGGGGGACAGCGACTAGCGGGCACTGGTATGAGCAGTTCTTC.

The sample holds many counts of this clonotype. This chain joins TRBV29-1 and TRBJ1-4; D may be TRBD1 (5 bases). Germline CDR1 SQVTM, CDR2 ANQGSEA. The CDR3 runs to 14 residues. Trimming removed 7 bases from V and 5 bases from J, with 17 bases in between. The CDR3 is CSDPNRSGNEKLFF. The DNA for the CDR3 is TGCAGCGATCCCAACAGGTCGGGAAATGAAAAACTGTTTTTT.

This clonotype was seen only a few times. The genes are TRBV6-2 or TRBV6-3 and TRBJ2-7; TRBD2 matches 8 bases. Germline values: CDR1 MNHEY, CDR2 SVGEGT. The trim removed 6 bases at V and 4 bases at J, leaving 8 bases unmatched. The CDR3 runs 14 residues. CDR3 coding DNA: TGTGCCAGCAGAATAGCGGGAAGTATTTACGAGCAGTACTTC. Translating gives CASRIAGSIYEQYF.

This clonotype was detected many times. CDR3 residues: CASSLNSMNTEAFF. The CDR3 DNA reads as TGTGCCAGCAGCTTGAACAGTATGAACACTGAAGCTTTCTTT. This chain connects TRBV11-2 to TRBJ1-1; no clear D. Germline-derived CDR1 and CDR2 are SGHAT and FQNNGV. Trimming took off 3 bases at V and 0 bases at J, with 8 bases between the two ends. This CDR3 contains 14 residues.

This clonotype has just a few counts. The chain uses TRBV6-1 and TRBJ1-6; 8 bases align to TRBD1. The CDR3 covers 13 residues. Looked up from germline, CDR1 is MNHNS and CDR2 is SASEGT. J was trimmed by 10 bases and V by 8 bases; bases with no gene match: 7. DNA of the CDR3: TGTGCCAGCCAACGGACAGGGAAGTCACCCCTCCACTTT. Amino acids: CASQRTGKSPLHF.

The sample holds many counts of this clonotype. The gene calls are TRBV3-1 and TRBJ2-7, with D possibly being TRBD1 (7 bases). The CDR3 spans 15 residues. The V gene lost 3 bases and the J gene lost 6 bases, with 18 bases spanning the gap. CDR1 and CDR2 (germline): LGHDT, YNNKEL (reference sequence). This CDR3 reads CASSQGWSRGAEQYF. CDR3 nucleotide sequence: TGTGCCAGCAGCCAGGGGTGGTCCAGGGGGGCCGAGCAGTACTTC.

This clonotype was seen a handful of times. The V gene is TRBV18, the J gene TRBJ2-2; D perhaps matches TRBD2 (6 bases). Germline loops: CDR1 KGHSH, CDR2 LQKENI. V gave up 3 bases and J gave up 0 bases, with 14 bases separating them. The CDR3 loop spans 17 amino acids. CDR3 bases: TGTGCCAGCTCACCGGGGCCGACGGGAGCGAACACCGGGGAGCTGTTTTTT. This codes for CASSPGPTGANTGELFF.

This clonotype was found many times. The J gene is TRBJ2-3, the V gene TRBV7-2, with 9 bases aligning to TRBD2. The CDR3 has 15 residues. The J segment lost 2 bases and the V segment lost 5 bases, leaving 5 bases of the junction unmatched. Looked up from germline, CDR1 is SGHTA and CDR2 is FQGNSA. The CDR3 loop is CASSRAGGTTDTQYF. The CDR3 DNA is TGTGCCAGCAGCAGAGCGGGAGGCACCACAGATACGCAGTATTTT.

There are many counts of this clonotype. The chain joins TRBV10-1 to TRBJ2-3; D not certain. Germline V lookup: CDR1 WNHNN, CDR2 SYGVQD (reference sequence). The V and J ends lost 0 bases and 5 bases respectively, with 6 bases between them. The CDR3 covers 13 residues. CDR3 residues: CASSESKGDTQYF. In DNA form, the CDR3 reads TGCGCCAGCAGTGAGTCCAAAGGAGATACGCAGTATTTT.

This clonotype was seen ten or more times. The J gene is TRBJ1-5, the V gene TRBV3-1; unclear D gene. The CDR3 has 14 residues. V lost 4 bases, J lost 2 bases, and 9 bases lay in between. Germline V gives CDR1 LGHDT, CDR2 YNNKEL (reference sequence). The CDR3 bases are TGTGCCAGCAGCCCCGCGACGGGCAATCAGCCCCAGCATTTT. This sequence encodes CASSPATGNQPQHF.

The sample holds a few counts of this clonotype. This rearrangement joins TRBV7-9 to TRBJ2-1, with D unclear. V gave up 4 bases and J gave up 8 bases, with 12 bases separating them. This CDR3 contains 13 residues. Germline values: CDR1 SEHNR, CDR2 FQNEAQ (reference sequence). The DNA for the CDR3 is TGTGCCAGCAGCTCACCGGGCCCCCATGAGCAGTTCTTC. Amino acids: CASSSPGPHEQFF.

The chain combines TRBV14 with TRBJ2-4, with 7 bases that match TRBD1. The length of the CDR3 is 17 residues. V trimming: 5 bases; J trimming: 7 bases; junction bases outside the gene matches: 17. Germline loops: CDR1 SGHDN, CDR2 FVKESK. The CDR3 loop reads CASSDTGAKQERNIQYF. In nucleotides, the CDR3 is TGTGCCAGCAGCGATACAGGGGCCAAACAGGAGAGGAACATTCAGTACTTC. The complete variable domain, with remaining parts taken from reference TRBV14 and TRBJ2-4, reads EAGVTQFPSHSVIEKGQTVTLRCDPISGHDNLYWYRRVMGKEIKFLLHFVKESKQDESGMPNNRFLAERTGGTYSTLKVQPAELEDSGVYFCASSDTGAKQERNIQYFGAGTRLSVL.